These 17 T cell receptor beta chains were all obtained from the same sample, sequenced in a study of tumor-infiltrating lymphocytes in primary liver carcinoma. TCR beta cDNA was reverse-transcribed from around 0.55 ug of total RNA. The reaction used a constant-region primer and ProtoScript II reverse transcriptase. What produced the TCR beta libraries was three nested multiplex PCR rounds using slightly modified ARM-PCR. Running about 11 cycles apiece, the first two PCR rounds relied on TRBV1-TRBV30 forward primers together with a C-beta reverse primer. In TCRdb, the multiplex PCR reads were re-called with MiXCR into one record per CDR3 protein. The table lists approximately 330,000 distinct CDR3 sequences, around 60% of them singletons. The source of the blood RNA was unsorted whole blood, and germline DNA was extracted as well. The material sequenced was peripheral blood. Receptors were obtained from a man in his forties with primary liver carcinoma and hepatitis B virus infection.

This chain joins TRBV13 and TRBJ2-5, with a possible D match to TRBD2 (6 bases). This CDR3 has 16 amino acids. V was shortened by 4 bases and J by 3 bases, with 18 bases between the two germline ends. Germline V gene data show CDR1 as PRHDT and CDR2 as FYEKMQ (reference sequence). CDR3 in amino acids: CASSSSDRIAEETQYF. CDR3 nucleotides: TGTGCCAGCAGCTCTAGCGACAGAATCGCTGAAGAGACCCAGTACTTC.

This clonotype appeared a few times. The rearrangement joins TRBV6-1 to TRBJ1-4; a weak D match, TRBD1 (5 bases). Trimming shortened V by 8 bases and J by 7 bases, and 14 bases separated the two germline ends. The CDR3 runs 13 residues. Per germline, CDR1 MNHNS and CDR2 SASEGT. The CDR3 region has the DNA TGTGCCAGCGGGACGAGAAATGTTGAAAAACTGTTTTTT. Protein: CASGTRNVEKLFF.

This clonotype showed up just once. A read error may explain this, as a much larger clone is one base away. This chain uses TRBV10-2 with TRBJ2-7; 15 bases line up with TRBD2. The CDR3 runs 18 residues. The V gene's germline CDR1 is WSHSY and CDR2 SAAADI. The CDR3 coding sequence is TGCTCCAGCAGTGAGTCGTGGACTAGCGGGAGGGCCACTCCCGAGCAGTACTTC. It translates to CSSSESWTSGRATPEQYF.

The rearrangement joins TRBV11-3 to TRBJ2-1; D is ambiguous. From germline, CDR1 is SGHNT and CDR2 YENEEA. This CDR3 region has 14 residues. Trimming pared 1 base from V and 6 bases from J, leaving 10 bases between. The CDR3 protein is CASSLGFSSNEQFF. CDR3 nucleotide sequence: TGTGCCAGCAGCTTAGGCTTCTCGAGCAATGAGCAGTTCTTC.

In the case of this clonotype: Because the CDR3 is missing its conserved closing phenylalanine or tryptophan, this is likely a read error. No DNA is shown, since the ends of the CDR3 on it are uncertain; the CDR3 is the one TCRdb lists. The chain carries TRBV11-2 and TRBJ2-1. With termini counted, the CDR3 has 15 amino acids. Germline V CDR1 and CDR2: SGHAT, FQNNGV. The CDR3 sequence is CASSRSGTSYNEQLL.

As DNA, the CDR3 is TGTGCCTGGAGAACCGGGACTAGCGGGTCGTCCTACAATGAGCAGTTCTTC. Encoded protein: CAWRTGTSGSSYNEQFF. J is TRBJ2-1 and V is TRBV30; 12 nucleotides align to TRBD2. Germline CDR1 GTSNPN, CDR2 SVGIG (reference sequence). After removal of 3 bases from V and 1 base from J, the junction contained 7 bases not matched to a gene. CDR3 size: 17 residues.

This chain links TRBV7-9 with TRBJ2-5, with D maybe TRBD1 (5 bases). CDR3 length: 16 amino acids. V lost 5 bases and J lost 2, with 18 bases in between. The germline CDR1 and CDR2 sequences are SEHNR and FQNEAQ (reference sequence). CDR3 sequence: CASSAGSSRGQETQYF. As DNA, the CDR3 is TGTGCCAGCAGCGCCGGGTCCTCAAGGGGTCAAGAGACCCAGTACTTC.

V is TRBV28 and J is TRBJ2-7; tentatively, D is TRBD2 (5 bases). From germline, CDR1 is MDHEN and CDR2 SYDVKM. CDR3 length equals 12 residues. Deletions cut 10 bases from V and 2 bases from J, with 12 bases between. CDR3 sequence reads: CATSGIAYEQYF. The CDR3 DNA is TGTGCCACCTCCGGGATAGCCTACGAGCAGTACTTC.

In its sample, this clonotype was seen once. The J gene is TRBJ2-3, the V gene TRBV29-1; D is perhaps TRBD1 or TRBD2 (5 bases each). CDR1 is SQVTM and CDR2 is ANQGSEA in the germline V gene. V gave up 3 bases and J gave up 5 bases, with 6 bases separating them. This CDR3 has 11 amino acids. The DNA of the CDR3 is TGCAGCGTTGATGGGGGAGATACGCAGTATTTT. It is translated as CSVDGGDTQYF.

The rearrangement joins TRBV10-2 to TRBJ1-1; no definite D call. Trimming took 11 bases from V and 6 from J, leaving 19 bases between them. Germline V lookup: CDR1 WSHSY, CDR2 SAAADI. The CDR3 is made up of 13 amino acids. DNA of the CDR3: TGCGCCTATAGCAATGGGGAGGGCGCTGAAGCTTTCTTT. This codes for CAYSNGEGAEAFF.

This clonotype was found many times. This chain joins TRBV6-6 and TRBJ1-4, with 9 nucleotides matching TRBD1. Unmatched junction bases numbered 5, after V lost 6 bases and J lost 6 bases. Germline CDR1 and CDR2: MNHNY and SVGAGI (reference sequence). CDR3 length: 14 residues. Here the CDR3 DNA reads TGTGCCAGCAGACAGGGGGCCTGGGATGAAAAACTGTTTTTT. As protein: CASRQGAWDEKLFF.

A note on this clonotype: This may come from a read error, since a much larger clone is one base off. V and J are TRBV12-3 or TRBV12-4 and TRBJ1-1; D gene ambiguous. The CDR3 sequence is 13 residues long. The V and J ends lost 6 bases and 7 bases respectively, with 15 bases between them. In DNA form, the CDR3 reads TGTGCCAGCAGAACGAAGAGTTTGGATGAAGCTTTCTTT. Residues: CASRTKSLDEAFF.

In this sample, this clonotype turned up many times. This rearrangement joins TRBV11-2 to TRBJ2-1; tentatively, D is TRBD2 (5 bases). The CDR3 loop spans 17 amino acids. CDR1 is SGHAT and CDR2 is FQNNGV in the germline V gene. Trimming removed 3 bases at V and 0 bases at J, with 15 bases between. The DNA for the CDR3 is TGTGCCAGCAGCTTCTCGACTATCTTGGGCTCCTACAATGAGCAGTTCTTC. Translating gives CASSFSTILGSYNEQFF.

This clonotype appeared a single time. This may come from a read error, since a much larger clone is one base off. Since the CDR3 does not end with the conserved phenylalanine or tryptophan, this likely comes from a read error. The chain recombines TRBV29-1 with TRBJ2-1, with D unclear. The CDR3 spans 14 residues. Germline V gene sequence: CDR1 SQVTM, CDR2 ANQGSEA. The ends were cut back, 3 bases at V and 5 bases at J, with 14 bases in the middle. The CDR3 protein is CSVDSWWVDNEQFL. The CDR3 region has the DNA TGCAGCGTTGATTCTTGGTGGGTCGACAATGAGCAGTTCCTC.

Points on this clonotype: A much larger clone lies one base from this, so it may be a read error. The gene calls are TRBV12-3 or TRBV12-4 and TRBJ2-1; D gene ambiguous. The CDR3 totals 16 residues. CDR3 loop: CASSLESDWPYNGQFF. The CDR3 DNA reads TGTGCCAGCAGTTTAGAGTCGGATTGGCCTTACAATGGGCAGTTCTTC.

Details on this clonotype: A read error is possible here, since a much larger clone lies one base away. The gene calls are TRBV12-3 or TRBV12-4 and TRBJ1-5, with TRBD1 as a possible D gene (5 bases). Trimming left V 5 bases short and J 4 bases short, with 12 bases between. The CDR3 has 14 residues. The CDR3 is CASSISGGNQPQHF. CDR3 in DNA: TGTGCCAGCAGTATATCGGGGGGTAATCAGCCCCAGCATTTT.

With respect to this clonotype: Mismatch with germline at one junction end may stem from a read error. The chain couples TRBV10-1 to TRBJ2-7, with D possibly TRBD1 on 5 matching bases. This CDR3 comprises 11 residues. Germline loops: CDR1 WNHNN, CDR2 SYGVQD (reference sequence). CDR3 region: CAGSQGYEQYF. In DNA, the CDR3 is TGCGCCGGCAGCCAGGGCTACGAGCAGTACTTC.